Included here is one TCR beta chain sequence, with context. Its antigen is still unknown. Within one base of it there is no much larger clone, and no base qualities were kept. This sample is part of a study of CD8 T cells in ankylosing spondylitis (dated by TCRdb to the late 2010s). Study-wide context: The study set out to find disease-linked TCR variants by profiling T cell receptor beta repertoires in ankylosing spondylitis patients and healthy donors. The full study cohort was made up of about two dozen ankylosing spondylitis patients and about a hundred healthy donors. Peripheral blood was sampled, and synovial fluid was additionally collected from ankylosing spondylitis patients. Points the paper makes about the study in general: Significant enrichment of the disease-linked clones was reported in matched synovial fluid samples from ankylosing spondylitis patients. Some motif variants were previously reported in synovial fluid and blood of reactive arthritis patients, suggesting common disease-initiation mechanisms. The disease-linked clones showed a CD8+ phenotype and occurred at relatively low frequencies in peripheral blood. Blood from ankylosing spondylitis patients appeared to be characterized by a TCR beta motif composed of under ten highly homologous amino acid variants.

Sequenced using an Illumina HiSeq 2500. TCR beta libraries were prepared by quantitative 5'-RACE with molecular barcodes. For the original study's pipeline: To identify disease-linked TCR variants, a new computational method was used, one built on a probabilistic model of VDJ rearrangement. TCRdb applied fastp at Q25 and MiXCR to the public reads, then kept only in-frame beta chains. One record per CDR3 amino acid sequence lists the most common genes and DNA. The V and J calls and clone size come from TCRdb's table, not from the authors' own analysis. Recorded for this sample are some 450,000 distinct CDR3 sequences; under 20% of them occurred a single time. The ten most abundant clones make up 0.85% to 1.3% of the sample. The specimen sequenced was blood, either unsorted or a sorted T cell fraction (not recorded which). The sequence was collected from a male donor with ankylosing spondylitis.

This receptor carries the CDR3 CASSSGGWEQYF. The base sequence is TGTGCCAGCAGTTCCGGAGGGTGGGAGCAGTACTTC. The chain is assembled from TRBV28 and TRBJ2-7, and the D gene may be TRBD2, 6 bases matching. The CDR3 starts with the cysteine, ends with the phenylalanine, and has 12 residues. Only the CDR3 region is kept as DNA, spanning 36 bases read in frame from base 1. V loses 4 bases of germline sequence and J loses 7 bases, and the interval between the two ends is 11 bases. Per the germline V gene, MDHEN is the CDR1 and SYDVKM is the CDR2.